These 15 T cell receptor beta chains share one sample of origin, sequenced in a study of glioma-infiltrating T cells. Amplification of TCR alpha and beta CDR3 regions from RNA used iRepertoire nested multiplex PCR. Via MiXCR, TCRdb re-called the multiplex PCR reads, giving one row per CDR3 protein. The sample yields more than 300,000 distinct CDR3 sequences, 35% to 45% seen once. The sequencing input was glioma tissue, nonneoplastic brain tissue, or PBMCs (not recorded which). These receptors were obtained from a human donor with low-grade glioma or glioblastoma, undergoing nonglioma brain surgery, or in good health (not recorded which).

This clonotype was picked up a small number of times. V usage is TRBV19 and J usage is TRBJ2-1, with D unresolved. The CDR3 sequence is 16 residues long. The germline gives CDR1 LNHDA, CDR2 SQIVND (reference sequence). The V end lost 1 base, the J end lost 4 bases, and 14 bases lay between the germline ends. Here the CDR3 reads CASSIVVNPPYNEQFF. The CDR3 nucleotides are TGTGCCAGTAGTATAGTCGTGAACCCTCCTTACAATGAGCAGTTCTTC.

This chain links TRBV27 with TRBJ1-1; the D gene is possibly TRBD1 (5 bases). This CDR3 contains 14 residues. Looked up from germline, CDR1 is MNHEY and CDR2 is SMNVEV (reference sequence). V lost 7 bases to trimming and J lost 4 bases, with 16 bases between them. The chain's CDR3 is CASIPAGEFTEAFF. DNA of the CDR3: TGTGCCAGCATCCCCGCGGGGGAGTTCACTGAAGCTTTCTTT.

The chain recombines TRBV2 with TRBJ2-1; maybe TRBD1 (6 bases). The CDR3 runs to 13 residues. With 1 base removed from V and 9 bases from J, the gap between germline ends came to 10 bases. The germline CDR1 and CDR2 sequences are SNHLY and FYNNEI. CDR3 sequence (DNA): TGTGCCAGCAGTGAAGACAGGGTGGGTGAGCAGTTCTTC. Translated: CASSEDRVGEQFF.

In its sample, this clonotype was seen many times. The CDR3 reads CASRTGQGSYEQYF. DNA of the CDR3: TGTGCCAGCAGAACCGGACAGGGATCCTACGAGCAGTACTTC. This chain uses TRBV6-2 or TRBV6-3 with TRBJ2-7, with 8 bases identical to TRBD1. V gave up 6 bases and J gave up 1 base; unmatched junction bases: 5. The CDR3 spans 14 residues. CDR1 is MNHEY and CDR2 is SVGEGT in the germline V gene.

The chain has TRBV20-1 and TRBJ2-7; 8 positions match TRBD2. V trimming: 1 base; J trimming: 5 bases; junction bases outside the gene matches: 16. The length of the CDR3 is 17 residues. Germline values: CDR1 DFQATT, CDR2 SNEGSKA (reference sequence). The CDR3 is CSARASSGSNSYNEQYF. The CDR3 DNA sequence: TGCAGTGCTAGAGCCTCAAGCGGGAGTAACTCCTACAACGAGCAGTACTTC.

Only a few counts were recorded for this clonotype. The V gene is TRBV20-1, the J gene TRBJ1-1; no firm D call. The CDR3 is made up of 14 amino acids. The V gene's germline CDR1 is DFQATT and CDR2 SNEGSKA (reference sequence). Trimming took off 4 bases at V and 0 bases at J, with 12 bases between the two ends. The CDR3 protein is CSATRTEMNTEAFF. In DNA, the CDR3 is TGCAGTGCTACCCGGACGGAAATGAACACTGAAGCTTTCTTT.

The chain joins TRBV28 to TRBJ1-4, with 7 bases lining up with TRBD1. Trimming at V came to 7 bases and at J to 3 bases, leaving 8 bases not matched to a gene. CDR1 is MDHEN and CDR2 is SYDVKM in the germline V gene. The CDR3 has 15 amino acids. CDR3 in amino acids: CASIPRGRANEKLFF. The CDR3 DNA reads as TGTGCCAGCATCCCGAGGGGGCGGGCTAATGAAAAACTGTTTTTT.

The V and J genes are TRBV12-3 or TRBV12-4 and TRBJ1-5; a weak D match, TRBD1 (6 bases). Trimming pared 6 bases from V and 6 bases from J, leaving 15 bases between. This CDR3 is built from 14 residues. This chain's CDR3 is CASSVEGGFQPQHF. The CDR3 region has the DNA TGTGCCAGCAGCGTAGAGGGGGGGTTTCAGCCCCAGCATTTT.

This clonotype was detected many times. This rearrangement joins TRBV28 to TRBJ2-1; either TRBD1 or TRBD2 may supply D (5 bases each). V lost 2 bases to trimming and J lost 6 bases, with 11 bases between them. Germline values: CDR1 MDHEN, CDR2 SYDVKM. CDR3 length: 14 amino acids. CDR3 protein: CASSLGGEANEQFF. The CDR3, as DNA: TGTGCCAGCAGTTTAGGGGGAGAAGCCAATGAGCAGTTCTTC.

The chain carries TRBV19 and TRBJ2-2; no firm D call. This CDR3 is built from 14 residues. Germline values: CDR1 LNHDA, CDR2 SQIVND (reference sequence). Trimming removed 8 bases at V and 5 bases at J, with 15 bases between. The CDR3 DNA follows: TGTGCCAGTTGTTATTATCACGGGACCGGGGAGCTGTTTTTT. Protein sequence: CASCYYHGTGELFF.

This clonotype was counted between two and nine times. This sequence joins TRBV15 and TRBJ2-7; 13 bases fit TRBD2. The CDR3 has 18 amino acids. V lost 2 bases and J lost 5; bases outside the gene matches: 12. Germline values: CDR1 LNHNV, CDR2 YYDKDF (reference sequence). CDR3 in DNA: TGTGCCACCAGCAGACGCGATCCGGGACTAGCGGGACTCCACGAGCAGTACTTC. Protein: CATSRRDPGLAGLHEQYF.

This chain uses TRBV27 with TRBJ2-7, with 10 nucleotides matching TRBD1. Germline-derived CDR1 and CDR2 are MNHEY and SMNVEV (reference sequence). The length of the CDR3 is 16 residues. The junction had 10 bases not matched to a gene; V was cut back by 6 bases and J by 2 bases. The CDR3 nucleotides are TGTGCCAGCAGCTCCCCCCTAGACAGGGGGCCCTACGAGCAGTACTTC. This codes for CASSSPLDRGPYEQYF.

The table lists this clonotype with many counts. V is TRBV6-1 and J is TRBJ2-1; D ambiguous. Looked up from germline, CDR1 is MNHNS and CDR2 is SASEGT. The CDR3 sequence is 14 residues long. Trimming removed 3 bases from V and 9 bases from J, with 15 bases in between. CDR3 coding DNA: TGTGCCAGCAGTGATTACAACGCCAGGTCTGAGCAGTTCTTC. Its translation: CASSDYNARSEQFF.

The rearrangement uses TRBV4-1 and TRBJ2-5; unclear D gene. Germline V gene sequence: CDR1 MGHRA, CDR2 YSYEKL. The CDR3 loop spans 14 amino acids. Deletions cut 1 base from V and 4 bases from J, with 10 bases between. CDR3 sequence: CASSQVNLSETQYF. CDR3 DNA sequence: TGCGCCAGCAGCCAAGTGAACTTGTCAGAGACCCAGTACTTC.

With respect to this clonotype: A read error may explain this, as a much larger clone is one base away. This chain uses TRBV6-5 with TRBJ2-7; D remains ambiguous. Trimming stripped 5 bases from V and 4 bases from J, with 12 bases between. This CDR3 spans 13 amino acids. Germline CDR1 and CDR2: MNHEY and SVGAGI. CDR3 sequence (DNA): TGTGCCAGCAGTGATGCTCTTTTGTACGAGCAGTACTTC. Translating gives CASSDALLYEQYF.